Presented here are 27 T cell receptor beta chains from one specimen sequenced in a study of blood T cells in healthy people across ages. Sample-barcoded 5' priming and a J-beta primer mix drove a second PCR of roughly 6 to 12 cycles. In TCRdb, the 5' RACE reads were re-called with MiXCR into one record per CDR3 protein. The profile shows about 1.1 million distinct CDR3 sequences, roughly two fifths of them singletons. The source material was blood. All receptors come from a man between 18 and 35 years old in good health.

This chain joins TRBV27 and TRBJ2-1; TRBD1 agrees at 8 bases. Germline CDR1 reads MNHEY; CDR2 reads SMNVEV (reference sequence). Trimming cost V 1 base and J 6 bases; bases outside gene matches: 8. The CDR3 length is 16 residues. The chain's CDR3 is CASSLYSWDRPNEQFF. The CDR3 region has the DNA TGTGCCAGCAGTTTATATTCGTGGGACAGGCCCAATGAGCAGTTCTTC.

The table lists this clonotype with a few counts. The chain is built from TRBV29-1 and TRBJ2-1; 7 bases match TRBD1. CDR1 and CDR2 (germline): SQVTM, ANQGSEA. J lost 4 bases, V lost 1 base, and 10 bases had no gene match. The CDR3 is 16 amino acids. CDR3 coding DNA: TGCAGCGTTGAAGCCCGGGACAGAAACCCTTACAATGAGCAGTTCTTC. Amino acids: CSVEARDRNPYNEQFF.

This clonotype has a handful of counts. The chain has TRBV9 and TRBJ1-1; TRBD1 matches at 10 bases. V was clipped by 2 bases and J by 11 bases; unmatched bases: 9. This CDR3 contains 14 residues. Germline V gives CDR1 SGDLS, CDR2 YYNGEE. In DNA, the CDR3 is TGTGCCAGCAGCGTCCGGGACAGGGGTGCTCGTGCTTTCTTT. Translating gives CASSVRDRGARAFF.

This clonotype has a handful of counts. The chain has TRBV27 and TRBJ2-3; D remains ambiguous. The length of the CDR3 is 12 residues. Trimming pared 6 bases from V and 6 bases from J, leaving 10 bases between. The germline V gene encodes CDR1 MNHEY and CDR2 SMNVEV (reference sequence). The CDR3 DNA is TGTGCCAGCAGCCGGATAGGTGATACGCAGTATTTT. This encodes CASSRIGDTQYF.

The chain joins TRBV7-2 to TRBJ2-5; D remains ambiguous. Germline values: CDR1 SGHTA, CDR2 FQGNSA. CDR3 length equals 12 residues. V was trimmed by 2 bases and J by 4 bases, leaving 5 bases between them. The CDR3 DNA reads as TGTGCCAGCAGCTTATTCCCAGAGACCCAGTACTTC. It yields the protein CASSLFPETQYF. Complete variable domain (other parts from reference TRBV7-2 and TRBJ2-5): GAGVSQSPSNKVTEKGKDVELRCDPISGHTALYWYRQSLGQGLEFLIYFQGNSAPDKSGLPSDRFSAERTGGSVSTLTIQRTQQEDSAVYLCASSLFPETQYFGPGTRLLVL.

The CDR3 region has the DNA TGTGCCATCAGTGAGTGTGGGACAGGGATCAATGAGCAGTACTTC. Its protein is CAISECGTGINEQYF. The V call is TRBV10-3, the J call TRBJ2-5, with 9 bases fitting TRBD1. The germline gives CDR1 ENHRY, CDR2 SYGVKD. The trim removed 1 base at V and 11 bases at J, leaving 11 bases unmatched. The CDR3 is 15 residues long.

The genes are TRBV27 and TRBJ1-2; D is perhaps TRBD1 (5 bases). V was shortened by 0 bases and J by 3 bases, with 14 bases between the two germline ends. The CDR3 contains 16 residues. Germline CDR1 MNHEY, CDR2 SMNVEV (reference sequence). CDR3 nucleotides: TGTGCCAGCAGTTTATCCGGGGCGGTTCACTACTATGGCTACACCTTC. This translates into CASSLSGAVHYYGYTF.

This clonotype was seen a handful of times. This chain uses TRBV6-1 with TRBJ1-4; possible D gene TRBD1, 5 bases. The CDR3 length is 16 residues. Germline loops: CDR1 MNHNS, CDR2 SASEGT. Trimming left V 2 bases short and J 8 bases short, with 18 bases between. This chain's CDR3 is CASSESWDRGWEKLFF. The DNA for the CDR3 is TGTGCCAGCAGTGAAAGTTGGGACCGAGGATGGGAAAAACTGTTTTTT.

The rearrangement uses TRBV6-2 or TRBV6-3 and TRBJ2-5; no firm D call. Germline loops: CDR1 MNHEY, CDR2 SVGEGT. The CDR3 is made up of 12 amino acids. Between the trimmed V and J ends, which lost 5 bases and 11 bases, there was a span of 15 bases. CDR3 residues: CASSHRSNEQYF. Written as DNA, the CDR3 is TGTGCCAGCAGTCACAGAAGCAATGAGCAGTACTTC.

This clonotype occurred a few times. J is TRBJ2-1 and V is TRBV6-2 or TRBV6-3; D is ambiguous. CDR3 length: 11 amino acids. The germline V gene encodes CDR1 MNHEY and CDR2 SVGEGT. Trimming left V 11 bases short and J 0 bases short, with 5 bases between. CDR3 in amino acids: CAVHSYNEQFF. CDR3 in DNA: TGTGCCGTCCACTCCTACAATGAGCAGTTCTTC.

This clonotype was counted a few times. The V call is TRBV6-2 or TRBV6-3, the J call TRBJ1-1; D is unclear. Germline-derived CDR1 and CDR2 are MNHEY and SVGEGT. The CDR3 runs 15 residues. V dropped 2 bases and J dropped 4 bases, with 14 bases sitting between them. CDR3 nucleotide sequence: TGTGCCAGCAGTTACATCGGACTGGGGAGCACTGAAGCTTTCTTT. Protein product: CASSYIGLGSTEAFF.

The chain joins TRBV4-2 to TRBJ2-1; 11 nucleotides line up with TRBD2. This CDR3 contains 17 residues. CDR1 and CDR2 (germline): LGHNA, YNFKEQ. The junction had 8 bases not matched to a gene; V was cut back by 0 bases and J by 7 bases. Written as DNA, the CDR3 is TGTGCCAGCAGCCAAGATTGGTCTAGCGGGGGGAATAATGAGCAGTTCTTC. It yields the protein CASSQDWSSGGNNEQFF.

This clonotype was counted a few times. The chain couples TRBV7-2 to TRBJ1-2; tentatively, D is TRBD1 (5 bases). CDR1 is SGHTA and CDR2 is FQGNSA in the germline V gene. The length of the CDR3 is 14 residues. Trimming took 5 bases from V and 3 from J, leaving 13 bases between them. The CDR3, as DNA: TGTGCCAGCAGCAACCCGGGGGGATACTATGGCTACACCTTC. This encodes CASSNPGGYYGYTF.

The rearrangement links TRBV9 to TRBJ1-1; 11 bases match TRBD1. There are 15 residues in the CDR3. V gave up 4 bases and J gave up 3 bases; unmatched junction bases: 5. Germline CDR1 SGDLS, CDR2 YYNGEE. CDR3 residues: CASSPGGQGDTEAFF. CDR3 nucleotide sequence: TGTGCCAGCAGCCCAGGGGGACAGGGGGACACTGAAGCTTTCTTT.

The V gene is TRBV29-1, the J gene TRBJ1-1; a weak D match, TRBD1 (5 bases). V was pared by 7 bases and J by 1 base, with 10 bases between. Germline lookup yields CDR1 SQVTM and CDR2 ANQGSEA. The CDR3 covers 12 residues. The CDR3 region has the DNA TGCAGCGGGGGGGTGAGGAACACTGAAGCTTTCTTT. Its protein product is CSGGVRNTEAFF.

J is TRBJ1-1 and V is TRBV12-3 or TRBV12-4, with D hard to call. There are 13 residues in the CDR3. V was clipped by 5 bases and J by 1 base, with 8 bases between them. CDR3 in DNA: TGTGCCAGCAGTCCTGACTGGAACACTGAAGCTTTCTTT. Amino acids: CASSPDWNTEAFF.

This clonotype was found many times. This chain uses TRBV11-2 with TRBJ2-3, with D possibly being TRBD2 (6 bases). Per germline, CDR1 SGHAT and CDR2 FQNNGV. The CDR3 covers 15 residues. The V end lost 3 bases, the J end lost 0 bases, and 10 bases lay between the germline ends. This chain's CDR3 is CASSFGGPSTDTQYF. For the CDR3, the DNA is TGTGCCAGCAGCTTCGGGGGACCTAGCACAGATACGCAGTATTTT.

The chain couples TRBV29-1 to TRBJ2-3; 13 bases line up with TRBD2. CDR3 length equals 14 residues. CDR1 and CDR2 (germline): SQVTM, ANQGSEA. After removal of 6 bases from V and 6 bases from J, the junction contained 6 bases not matched to a gene. In DNA form, the CDR3 reads TGCAGCGTAGGGACTAGCGGGGTAGTCGATACGCAGTATTTT. Its protein product is CSVGTSGVVDTQYF.

Only a few counts were recorded for this clonotype. The CDR3, as DNA: TGTGCCAGCAGTCCTTCCCTCCGGGACTCCGAGTACTTC. Translation: CASSPSLRDSEYF. The rearrangement uses TRBV6-1 and TRBJ2-7; TRBD2 might be the D (6 bases). V dropped 5 bases and J dropped 11 bases, with 19 bases sitting between them. CDR3 length equals 13 residues. The germline CDR1 and CDR2 sequences are MNHNS and SASEGT.

The chain joins TRBV4-3 to TRBJ2-2; 8 nucleotides line up with TRBD1. The CDR3 runs to 17 residues. Germline lookup yields CDR1 LGHNA and CDR2 YSLEER. V was pared by 1 base and J by 3 bases, with 7 bases of the junction left unmatched. Here the CDR3 DNA reads TGCGCCAGCAGCCAAGGTCGCAGGGGGCTCTACACCGGGGAGCTGTTTTTT. Translated: CASSQGRRGLYTGELFF.

This clonotype was recorded many times. The chain links TRBV4-3 to TRBJ2-7; D might be TRBD1 (6 bases). The CDR3 covers 18 residues. Germline V gives CDR1 LGHNA, CDR2 YSLEER. The V gene lost 0 bases and the J gene lost 3 bases, with 21 bases spanning the gap. As DNA, the CDR3 is TGCGCCAGCAGCCAAGAAGGGGTCAGGGCAGGGGATATCTACGAGCAGTACTTC. Protein: CASSQEGVRAGDIYEQYF.

This clonotype occurred once. CDR3 loop: CASSSGQLTEAFF. CDR3 nucleotides: TGTGCCAGCAGCTCGGGACAGTTGACAGAAGCTTTCTTT. The rearrangement links TRBV5-5 to TRBJ1-1, with TRBD1 identical over 7 bases. The length of the CDR3 is 13 residues. Germline V gene data show CDR1 as SGHKS and CDR2 as YYEKEE (reference sequence). Germline trimming cut 3 bases from V and 8 bases from J; bases unmatched to any gene: 7.

V and J are TRBV7-2 and TRBJ2-3; D not resolved. This CDR3 comprises 15 residues. Trimming cost V 1 base and J 2 bases, with 10 bases left between them. The germline V gene has CDR1 SGHTA and CDR2 FQGNSA. CDR3: CASSLGRPHTDTQYF. As DNA, the CDR3 is TGTGCCAGCAGCTTAGGCAGGCCCCACACAGATACGCAGTATTTT.

This clonotype was counted a single time. V gene TRBV10-3 combines with J gene TRBJ1-1; perhaps TRBD1 as D (6 bases). The CDR3 spans 12 residues. In germline, CDR1 is ENHRY, CDR2 SYGVKD. CDR3 residues: CAGLNEGGGAFF. The DNA of the CDR3 is TGTGCGGGCCTCAACGAAGGGGGGGGAGCTTTCTTT.

CDR3 DNA sequence: TGTGCCAGCAGTTACCGAGCAACTAATGAAAAACTGTTTTTT. It is translated as CASSYRATNEKLFF. The chain links TRBV28 to TRBJ1-4, with unresolved D. V lost 4 bases and J lost 0, with 6 bases in between. The CDR3 runs to 14 residues. Germline V CDR1 and CDR2: MDHEN, SYDVKM.

This clonotype has more than one count but fewer than ten. CDR3 DNA sequence: TGTGCCAGCAGCTTCCCCCAGCAGTCCTACGAGCAGTACTTC. Translating it yields CASSFPQQSYEQYF. The chain is built from TRBV7-9 and TRBJ2-7; D gene uncertain. CDR3 length: 14 amino acids. Trimming cost V 3 bases and J 1 base, with 10 bases left between them. Germline-derived CDR1 and CDR2 are SEHNR and FQNEAQ (reference sequence).

This clonotype was detected a few times. The rearrangement links TRBV4-2 to TRBJ2-3; D gene uncertain. CDR3 length: 14 residues. Germline V gives CDR1 LGHNA, CDR2 YNFKEQ. Deletions cut 0 bases from V and 9 bases from J, with 13 bases between. CDR3 sequence (DNA): TGTGCCAGCAGCCAAGATCTCAGCGTAGGGACGCAGTATTTT. Its protein is CASSQDLSVGTQYF.